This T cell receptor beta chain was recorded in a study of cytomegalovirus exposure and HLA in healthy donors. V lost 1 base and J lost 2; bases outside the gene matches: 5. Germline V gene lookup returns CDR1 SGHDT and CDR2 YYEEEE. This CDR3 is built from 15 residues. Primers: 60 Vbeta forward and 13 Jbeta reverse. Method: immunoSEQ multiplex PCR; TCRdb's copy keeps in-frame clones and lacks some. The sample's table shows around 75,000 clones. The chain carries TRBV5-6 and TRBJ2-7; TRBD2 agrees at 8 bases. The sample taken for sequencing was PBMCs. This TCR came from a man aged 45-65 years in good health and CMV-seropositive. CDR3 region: CASSLRAGGPYEQYV. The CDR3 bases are TGTGCCAGCAGCTTGAGGGCGGGGGGTCCCTACGAGCAGTACGTC.